Listed below are T cell receptor beta chains from one sample, sequenced in a study of blood T cell repertoires in COVID-19. Using immunoSEQ multiplex PCR, the repertoire was profiled, and TCRdb retains in-frame clones only, with some absent. Among 200,000 to 250,000 clones listed, around 81% were seen once. Sequences were obtained from peripheral blood. The receptors originated from a woman at least 80 years old with COVID-19, enrolled during active disease. Each CDR3 is given with its conserved first and last residue. D genes are given only for firm matches. Not every row has a clone size; where given, it reads once, few, many or a size class.

v_call	clone_size	j_call	d_call	cdr3_aa	cdr3_nt
TRBV11-2	.	TRBJ2-5	TRBD2	CASSLRGGGRYGTQYF	TGTGCCAGCAGCTTACGGGGCGGGGGGAGGTATGGGACCCAGTACTTC
TRBV5-1	.	TRBJ1-1	TRBD1	CASSSGQPNTEAFF	TGCGCCAGCAGCTCGGGACAGCCGAACACTGAAGCTTTCTTT
TRBV18	once	TRBJ1-2	.	CASSPGLAGGYGYTF	TGTGCCAGCTCACCTGGACTAGCGGGGGGCTATGGCTACACCTTC
TRBV2	.	TRBJ1-6	.	CASSRDRPNSPLHF	TGTGCCAGCAGTCGAGACAGACCCAATTCACCCCTCCACTTT
TRBV9	.	TRBJ2-7	.	CASSRDSTYEQYF	TGTGCCAGCAGCCGGGACTCCACCTACGAGCAGTACTTC
TRBV18	once	TRBJ2-1	TRBD2	CASFTSGRSYNEQFF	TGTGCCAGCTTTACTAGCGGGAGATCCTACAATGAGCAGTTCTTC
TRBV7-2	.	TRBJ2-5	.	CASSMGPLRGQYF	TGTGCCAGCAGCATGGGTCCCCTAAGGGGCCAGTACTTC
TRBV5-6	.	TRBJ2-3	.	CASSLGLATDTQYF	TGTGCCAGCAGCTTGGGCCTAGCTACGGATACGCAGTATTTT
TRBV3-1/TRBV3-2	few	TRBJ1-1	.	CASSQGAGSEAFF	TGTGCCAGCAGCCAAGGTGCTGGGAGTGAAGCTTTCTTT
TRBV18	.	TRBJ1-1	TRBD1	CASSPGQGRTEAFF	TGTGCCAGCTCACCTGGACAGGGGAGAACTGAAGCTTTCTTT
TRBV3-1/TRBV3-2	.	TRBJ2-5	TRBD2	CASSLTSGGSETQYF	TGTGCCAGCAGCCTCACTAGCGGGGGGAGTGAGACCCAGTACTTC
TRBV19	.	TRBJ1-3	.	CASSISGGNTIYF	TGTGCCAGTAGTATATCCGGGGGAAACACCATATATTTT
TRBV12-3/TRBV12-4	.	TRBJ2-3	.	CASSTSTDTQYF	TGTGCCAGCAGTACTAGCACAGATACGCAGTATTTT
TRBV30	.	TRBJ1-2	.	CAWSQQGSNYGYTF	TGTGCCTGGAGTCAGCAGGGATCTAACTATGGCTACACCTTC
TRBV6-1	.	TRBJ2-1	.	CASSEKSGNLYNEQFF	TGTGCCAGCAGTGAAAAATCCGGTAATCTTTACAATGAGCAGTTCTTC
TRBV10-3	.	TRBJ1-4	.	CAISERGEKLFF	TGTGCCATCAGTGAGCGCGGCGAAAAACTGTTTTTT
TRBV5-1	.	TRBJ2-1	.	CASSLELSEVDEQFF	TGCGCCAGCAGCTTGGAACTATCCGAGGTAGATGAGCAGTTCTTC
TRBV11-2	.	TRBJ1-2	TRBD1	CASSFDRGAYGYTF	TGTGCCAGCAGCTTCGACAGGGGCGCCTATGGCTACACCTTC
TRBV2	.	TRBJ1-2	TRBD1	CASSPTGTGDGYTF	TGTGCCAGCAGTCCGACAGGCACAGGGGATGGCTACACCTTC
TRBV5-5	.	TRBJ1-1	.	CASSFVTEHTEAFF	TGTGCCAGCAGCTTCGTGACAGAACACACTGAAGCTTTCTTT
TRBV11-2	.	TRBJ2-7	.	CASSLGKGLGEQYF	TGTGCCAGCAGCTTAGGAAAGGGGTTGGGCGAGCAGTACTTC
TRBV5-6	.	TRBJ2-2	.	CASSSTVTGELFF	TGTGCCAGCAGCTCGACAGTGACCGGGGAGCTGTTTTTT
TRBV18	once	TRBJ2-5	.	CASSPRETETQYF	TGTGCCAGCTCCCCCAGGGAAACGGAGACCCAGTACTTC
TRBV6-5	.	TRBJ2-3	.	CASSSSSRADTQYF	TGTGCCAGCAGTTCAAGCTCCCGCGCAGATACGCAGTATTTT
TRBV29-1	few	TRBJ1-2	.	CSVEGTGLQNAYGYTF	TGCAGCGTTGAAGGTACCGGATTACAGAATGCCTATGGCTACACCTTC
TRBV7-3	.	TRBJ2-3	.	CASSLTGTSTDTQYF	TGTGCCAGCAGCTTGACAGGGACTAGCACAGATACGCAGTATTTT
TRBV18	.	TRBJ2-1	.	CASSTNGQGRLGHEQFF	TGTGCCAGCTCAACAAATGGCCAGGGGCGACTTGGCCATGAGCAGTTCTTC
TRBV11-2	.	TRBJ2-7	.	CASSSLAGSGYEQYF	TGTGCCAGCAGCTCCCTAGCCGGGTCCGGGTACGAGCAGTACTTC
TRBV5-1	.	TRBJ1-4	TRBD1	CASSGLGQPNEKLFF	TGCGCCAGCAGCGGACTGGGACAGCCTAATGAAAAACTGTTTTTT
TRBV29-1	.	TRBJ2-3	.	CSVLGLATDTQYF	TGCAGCGTCCTTGGGCTAGCCACAGATACGCAGTATTTT
TRBV19	.	TRBJ1-6	TRBD1	CASSITATGMFSPLHF	TGTGCCAGTAGTATAACGGCGACAGGGATGTTTTCGCCCCTCCACTTT
TRBV5-4	once	TRBJ2-3	TRBD1	CASSLANAQGADTQYF	TGTGCCAGCAGCTTGGCCAATGCACAGGGGGCAGATACGCAGTATTTT
TRBV28	.	TRBJ1-5	.	CASSFSRYSNQPQHF	TGTGCCAGCAGTTTTTCGCGATATAGCAATCAGCCCCAGCATTTT